This T cell receptor (beta chain) stems from a study of Graves' ophthalmopathy and Graves' hyperthyroidism. This clonotype came up many times. As yet, its antigen is unknown. Trimming at V came to 4 bases and at J to 5 bases, leaving 9 bases not matched to a gene. The CDR3 runs to 16 residues. Per germline, CDR1 SGHRS and CDR2 YFSETQ. General study findings and limits: Distinction of ophthalmopathy from stable hyperthyroidism by a 13-signature model reached approximately 90% sensitivity and about 80% specificity.

Amplified material comprised TCR beta CDR3 regions derived from RNA transcripts. The first round was an RT-PCR with HTBI primers, and the second round was a multiplex PCR. One entry per CDR3 protein results from TCRdb running MiXCR on the multiplex PCR reads. The sample lists around 400,000 distinct CDR3 sequences, 20% to 25% occurring once. This sequence joins TRBV5-1 and TRBJ1-6, with 7 bases that match TRBD1. This TCR was recovered from a woman between 18 and 29 years old with stable Graves' hyperthyroidism. Sequencing was done on a sample of peripheral blood. The CDR3 sequence: CASSKTSGTDNSPLHF. DNA for the CDR3: TGCGCCAGCAGCAAAACCTCCGGGACAGATAATTCACCCCTCCACTTT.